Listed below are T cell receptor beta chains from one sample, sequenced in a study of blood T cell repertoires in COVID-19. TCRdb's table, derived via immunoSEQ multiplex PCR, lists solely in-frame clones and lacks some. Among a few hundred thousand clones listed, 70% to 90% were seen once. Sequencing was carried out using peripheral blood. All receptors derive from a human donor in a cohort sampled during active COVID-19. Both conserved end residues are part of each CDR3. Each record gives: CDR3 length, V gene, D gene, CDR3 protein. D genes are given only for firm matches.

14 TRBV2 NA CASTGGGSNQPQHF
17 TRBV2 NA CASSEGNGVRANYGYTF
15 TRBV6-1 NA CASSEWAVSNYGYTF
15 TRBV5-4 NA CASSKGDSSGDTQYF
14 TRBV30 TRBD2 CARGTSGAYNEQFF
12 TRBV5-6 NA CASSTGIGPQHF
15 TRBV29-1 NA CSVAMTGEPLYGYTF
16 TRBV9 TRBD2 CASSVLAGGPSYEQYF
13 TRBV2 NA CASSGGRPIGQYF
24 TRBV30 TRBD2 CAWSSTPRTERGDTPFWYTGELFF
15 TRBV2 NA CASRGYGGKPYEQYF
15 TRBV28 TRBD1 CASSLGQDTSQKLFF
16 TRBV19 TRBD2 CASSKRRLAGGNEQFF
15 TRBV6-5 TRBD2 CASIPGLAGIYEQYF
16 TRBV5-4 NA CASSLTGQFPSYGYTF
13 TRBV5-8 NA CASTTRFSFEQFF
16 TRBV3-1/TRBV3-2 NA CASSQDSSGWDSPLHF
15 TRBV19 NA CASSTYRAHNYGYTF
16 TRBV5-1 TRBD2 CASSLSSSGGYNEQFF
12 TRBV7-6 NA CASSLPSEKLFF
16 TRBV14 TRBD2 CASSQALTSGYNEQFF
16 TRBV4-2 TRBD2 CASSQVHAGGGETQYF
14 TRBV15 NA CATSSLTTQEEAFF
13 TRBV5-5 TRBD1 CASSSRTGSEAFF
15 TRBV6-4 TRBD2 CASSERLAGMETQYF
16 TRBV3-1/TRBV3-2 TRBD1 CASSQEMGRGTGELFF
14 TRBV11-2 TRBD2 CASSPTSGDYEQYF
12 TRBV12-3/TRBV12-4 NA CASSFSRETQYF
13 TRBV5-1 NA CASSLQGGSEAFF
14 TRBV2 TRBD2 CASSDGLAGGEQFF